This TCR beta chain was found in a study of beta chain features in type 1 diabetes. Findings of the study overall: TCRB CDR3s from Type 1 diabetes patients were moderately but significantly shorter in all four CD4+ subsets. VDJ junctions sequenced from type 1 diabetes patients showed fewer insertions and more deletions.

The authors reverse transcribed all of the isolated RNA, so sequencing captured expressed TCRB transcripts. Data came from immunoSEQ multiplex PCR; TCRdb stores just in-frame clones and leaves some out. The table has a few hundred thousand clones, about 13% seen once; the top ten hold about 0.015%. This clone was seen only a few times. Antigen specificity is unknown. The clonotype originates from a woman between 18 and 29 years old with type 1 diabetes. Sequencing was performed on naive CD4+ T cells from blood.

In nucleotides, the CDR3 is TGTGCCAGCAGGCCCCTACAGGGGGGATCTGGGGCCAACGTCCTGACTTTC. Amino acids: CASRPLQGGSGANVLTF. The chain links TRBV28 to TRBJ2-6; TRBD1 matches at 8 bases. J was trimmed by 1 base and V by 6 bases; bases with no gene match: 8. CDR1 and CDR2 from the germline V gene are MDHEN and SYDVKM. The CDR3 runs to 17 residues.